The T cell receptor beta chain described here comes from a study of T cells in Graves' hyperthyroidism and ophthalmopathy. RNA transcripts gave rise to amplified TCR beta CDR3 regions. HTBI primers drove first-round RT-PCR of the TCR CDR3. MiXCR, run by TCRdb on the multiplex PCR reads, gives a single entry per CDR3 protein. The sample consists of 80,000 to 100,000 distinct CDR3 sequences, 35% to 50% of them appearing once. In the case of this clonotype: This could be a read error, since a much larger clone is one nucleotide away. The CDR3 does not close with the conserved phenylalanine or tryptophan, likely indicating a read error.

The CDR3 spans 15 residues. Germline CDR1 is MDHEN and CDR2 is SYDVKM. The V and J ends lost 8 bases and 5 bases, in that order; junction bases with no gene match: 10. This clonotype was obtained from a woman aged 25-40 years with Graves' hyperthyroidism. The sample was peripheral blood or thyroid tissue (not recorded which). The gene calls are TRBV28 and TRBJ2-7, with TRBD2 matching over 12 bases. The CDR3 is CASRLLAGGSNEQYL. CDR3 sequence (DNA): TGTGCCAGCCGGCTCCTAGCGGGAGGGTCCAACGAGCAGTACCTC.